The source of this TCR beta chain is a study of shared clonotypes between healthy human individuals. Study-wide results and caveats: For sorted subsets, rarefaction showed incomplete sequencing despite large depth. Generally, estimated richness proved larger in naive subsets than it did in memory subsets.

Repertoires were generated with immunoSEQ multiplex PCR, while TCRdb's copy carries only in-frame clones and drops some. The data show about 2 million clones, with 85% to 95% seen just once and less than 1.5% held by the top ten. Naive CD8 cells lacked CD45RO, underwent positive selection for CCR7 and left out terminally differentiated effector memory CD45RA+ cells. There were no recent acute infections or vaccinations among the donors, who were healthy HIV-negative adults. This clone appeared a single time. Its target is unknown. The CDR3 consists of 15 residues. Germline lookup yields CDR1 WNHNN and CDR2 SYGVQD (reference sequence). V lost 6 bases and J lost 5; bases outside the gene matches: 10.

Material for sequencing was naive CD8+ T cells sorted from blood. The sequence was collected from a man aged 18 to 30 in good health. V usage is TRBV10-1 and J usage is TRBJ2-7; 10 nucleotides line up with TRBD1. CDR3 in amino acids: CASSARDRGLDEQYF. The CDR3 DNA is TGCGCCAGCAGCGCCCGGGACAGGGGACTAGACGAGCAGTACTTC.